The rows below give T cell receptor beta chains drawn from one sample of a study of neoadjuvant anti-PD-1 for oral cavity cancer. The table came from immunoSEQ multiplex PCR; TCRdb's copy has only in-frame clones and leaves some out. Of about 9,400 clones in the sample, roughly 57% were seen once. The sample consisted of PBMCs, taken after nivolumab (anti-PD-1) treatment. Source of these receptors: a person between 35 and 79 years old with oral cavity squamous cell carcinoma. CDR3s include the opening cysteine and the closing phenylalanine or tryptophan. A D gene is named only where the DNA matches it firmly. Clone size is given for some rows only: seen once, a few or many times, or a class if the clone is expanded.

D gene	V gene	clone size	J gene	CDR3 protein	CDR3 DNA
.	TRBV7-2	.	TRBJ2-5	CASSLGPPRGTRETQYF	TGTGCCAGCAGCTTAGGCCCCCCACGAGGTACCCGAGAGACCCAGTACTTC
.	TRBV11-1	.	TRBJ2-2	CASSNPRSVDTGELFF	TGTGCCAGCAGTAATCCCCGTTCCGTTGATACCGGGGAGCTGTTTTTT
.	TRBV5-4	.	TRBJ2-3	CASARSGASTDTQYF	TGTGCCAGCGCCAGGTCCGGGGCCAGCACAGATACGCAGTATTTT
TRBD1	TRBV5-1	.	TRBJ2-7	CASSFGTGDAEQYF	TGCGCCAGCAGCTTCGGGACAGGGGATGCCGAGCAGTACTTC
.	TRBV5-1	.	TRBJ2-7	CASSTGDTSITYEQYF	TGCGCCAGCAGCACGGGGGACACCAGCATAACCTACGAGCAGTACTTC
.	TRBV5-4	.	TRBJ1-2	CASSPNRIPNYGYTF	TGTGCCAGCAGCCCAAACAGGATTCCTAACTATGGCTACACCTTC
.	TRBV6-5	.	TRBJ1-2	CASSYDHLNYGYTF	TGTGCCAGCAGTTACGATCACCTTAACTATGGCTACACCTTC
TRBD1	TRBV28	once	TRBJ1-1	CASSLPGTGETEAFF	TGTGCCAGCAGTCTGCCCGGGACAGGGGAGACTGAAGCTTTCTTT
.	TRBV5-1	.	TRBJ2-1	CASSLVAGVSYNEQFF	TGCGCCAGCAGCTTGGTGGCAGGGGTATCCTACAATGAGCAGTTCTTC
.	TRBV19	few	TRBJ1-1	CASSLRPRGGTEAFF	TGTGCCAGTAGTTTGCGGCCGAGGGGGGGAACTGAAGCTTTCTTT
TRBD2	TRBV6-1	.	TRBJ2-7	CASSENLAGDRWQYF	TGTGCCAGCAGTGAAAATCTAGCGGGAGACAGGTGGCAGTACTTC
TRBD1	TRBV27	.	TRBJ1-2	CASSLQGAKGGYTF	TGTGCCAGCAGTTTGCAGGGGGCAAAAGGTGGCTACACCTTC
.	TRBV6-1	few	TRBJ2-5	CASSEAGLLGTQYF	TGTGCCAGCAGTGAAGCCGGACTCCTGGGGACCCAGTACTTC
.	TRBV27	.	TRBJ2-7	CASSFRGEKDEQYF	TGTGCCAGCAGTTTTCGAGGGGAAAAGGACGAGCAGTACTTC
TRBD1	TRBV28	.	TRBJ1-3	CASSLPGQTSGNTIYF	TGTGCCAGCAGCCTTCCGGGACAGACCTCTGGAAACACCATATATTTT
.	TRBV2	.	TRBJ1-3	CASSDRRGGSGNTIYF	TGTGCCAGCAGTGATCGCAGGGGAGGGTCTGGAAACACCATATATTTT
TRBD1	TRBV28	.	TRBJ2-7	CASVGRQDRGLYEQYF	TGTGCCAGCGTGGGGCGACAAGACAGGGGCTTGTACGAGCAGTACTTC
.	TRBV4-1	.	TRBJ1-2	CASSQVGRNYGYTF	TGCGCCAGCAGCCAAGTTGGACGGAACTATGGCTACACCTTC
TRBD1	TRBV11-2	.	TRBJ1-1	CASSLVVGTGNEAFF	TGTGCCAGCAGCTTAGTTGTGGGGACAGGGAATGAAGCTTTCTTT
.	TRBV6-5	.	TRBJ2-1	CASSYTVYNEQFF	TGTGCCAGCAGTTACACCGTATACAATGAGCAGTTCTTC
.	TRBV6-1	.	TRBJ1-4	CASGRRNEKLFF	TGTGCCAGCGGACGGCGAAATGAAAAACTGTTTTTT
TRBD2	TRBV5-5	.	TRBJ2-1	CASSIPSGGAYNEQFF	TGTGCCAGCAGCATTCCTAGCGGGGGGGCTTACAATGAGCAGTTCTTC
TRBD1	TRBV6-6	few	TRBJ1-1	CASLTGANTEAFF	TGTGCCAGCCTCACAGGGGCGAACACTGAAGCTTTCTTT
.	TRBV15	.	TRBJ1-1	CATSREGERTEAFF	TGTGCCACCAGCAGAGAGGGGGAGCGCACTGAAGCTTTCTTT
.	TRBV7-8	.	TRBJ1-5	CASSLAHQPQHF	TGTGCCAGCAGCTTAGCCCATCAGCCCCAGCATTTT
.	TRBV5-1	.	TRBJ1-3	CASSSSGDGNTIYF	TGCGCCAGCAGCTCGTCAGGGGACGGAAACACCATATATTTT
TRBD2	TRBV11-3	few	TRBJ2-6	CASSSSGSSSGANVLTF	TGTGCCAGCAGCAGTAGCGGGTCAAGCTCTGGGGCCAACGTCCTGACTTTC
.	TRBV6-1	once	TRBJ2-3	CASSETAPGTQYF	TGTGCCAGCAGTGAAACAGCCCCGGGTACGCAGTATTTT
.	TRBV5-6	.	TRBJ2-1	CASSPLRQYSYNEQFF	TGTGCCAGCAGTCCTCTAAGACAGTACTCCTACAATGAGCAGTTCTTC
.	TRBV7-2	once	TRBJ1-4	CASSSSTGDLEKLFF	TGTGCCAGCAGCTCATCTACCGGGGACCTCGAAAAACTGTTTTTT
TRBD1	TRBV6-6	few	TRBJ2-7	CASRSGTGWYEQYF	TGTGCCAGCAGGTCGGGGACAGGGTGGTACGAGCAGTACTTC
TRBD1	TRBV28	.	TRBJ1-2	CASSPPTGGSYGYTF	TGTGCCAGCAGTCCCCCGACAGGGGGCTCGTATGGCTACACCTTC
.	TRBV7-3	.	TRBJ1-5	CASSSSGGEGPQHF	TGTGCCAGCAGCTCATCGGGGGGCGAGGGGCCCCAGCATTTT
TRBD1	TRBV29-1	once	TRBJ2-7	CSVAGTGVIGEQYF	TGCAGCGTTGCCGGGACAGGGGTTATAGGCGAGCAGTACTTC
.	TRBV5-1	.	TRBJ1-3	CASSLAGNSGNTIYF	TGCGCCAGCAGCTTGGCCGGTAACTCTGGAAACACCATATATTTT
.	TRBV19	few	TRBJ2-7	CASSIVLSSYEQYF	TGTGCCAGTAGCATCGTCCTAAGCTCCTACGAGCAGTACTTC
.	TRBV19	.	TRBJ2-7	CASSLRGEKESYEQYF	TGTGCCAGTAGTCTCAGGGGGGAGAAGGAGTCCTACGAGCAGTACTTC
.	TRBV21-1	.	TRBJ2-7	CASSKDRGGDKLPPYEQYF	TGTGCCAGCAGCAAAGACAGGGGAGGTGACAAGCTCCCACCCTACGAGCAGTACTTC
TRBD2	TRBV2	.	TRBJ2-3	CASSVRLAGETDTQYF	TGTGCCAGCAGTGTTAGGCTAGCGGGGGAGACAGATACGCAGTATTTT
TRBD1	TRBV2	.	TRBJ1-6	CASRLQGQISPLHF	TGTGCCAGCAGGTTACAGGGGCAAATTTCACCCCTCCACTTT
.	TRBV6-6	.	TRBJ2-7	CASSSGTAKYEQYF	TGTGCCAGCAGTTCTGGGACGGCCAAATACGAGCAGTACTTC
TRBD1	TRBV7-2	.	TRBJ2-5	CASSSGTGGETQYF	TGTGCCAGCAGCTCCGGGACAGGGGGAGAGACCCAGTACTTC
.	TRBV5-5	.	TRBJ1-1	CASSFGTLMNTEAFF	TGTGCCAGCAGCTTTGGGACACTCATGAACACTGAAGCTTTCTTT
.	TRBV5-1	.	TRBJ1-2	CASSLKGRGAFVYGYTF	TGCGCCAGCAGCTTGAAGGGGCGGGGGGCCTTCGTCTATGGCTACACCTTC
.	TRBV6-5	.	TRBJ1-1	CASSPNTEAFF	TGTGCCAGCAGCCCCAACACTGAAGCTTTCTTT
.	TRBV5-1	.	TRBJ1-3	CASSLGDGNTIYF	TGCGCCAGCAGCTTAGGGGACGGAAACACCATATATTTT
TRBD2	TRBV5-6	once	TRBJ2-2	CASSLRTSGATGELFF	TGTGCCAGCAGCCTTAGGACTAGCGGGGCCACCGGGGAGCTGTTTTTT
.	TRBV7-2	.	TRBJ2-5	CASSPYGGGETQYF	TGTGCCAGCAGCCCCTACGGGGGCGGTGAGACCCAGTACTTC
.	TRBV6-4	.	TRBJ2-2	CASSVRDAGELFF	TGTGCCAGCAGTGTCAGGGATGCCGGGGAGCTGTTTTTT
.	TRBV2	.	TRBJ1-5	CASLGRTQPQHF	TGTGCCAGCCTAGGGCGTACTCAGCCCCAGCATTTT
TRBD2	TRBV2	once	TRBJ2-1	CASKSLRGGFNEQFF	TGTGCCAGCAAGAGTTTGCGGGGGGGCTTCAATGAGCAGTTCTTC
.	TRBV19	.	TRBJ1-4	CASKSVRERLNEKLFF	TGTGCCAGCAAGTCGGTGAGGGAGCGGCTAAATGAAAAACTGTTTTTT
TRBD1	TRBV5-1	.	TRBJ2-5	CASSTGGTGPRETQYF	TGCGCCAGCAGCACGGGTGGGACAGGGCCCCGAGAGACCCAGTACTTC